This entry lists 18 T cell receptor beta chains sequenced from one sample in a study of T cells in Graves' hyperthyroidism and ophthalmopathy. What was amplified from RNA transcripts were TCR beta CDR3 regions. HTBI primers drove first-round RT-PCR of the TCR CDR3. Via MiXCR, TCRdb re-called the multiplex PCR reads, giving one row per CDR3 protein. The repertoire includes some 350,000 distinct CDR3 sequences, approximately 25% of them detected once, and around four fifths sits in the top ten. The sequencing sample was made of blood. Receptor source: a man aged 50 to 59 with Graves' hyperthyroidism.

This clonotype was found a few times. This chain uses TRBV6-1 with TRBJ1-5, with no clear D. Looked up from germline, CDR1 is MNHNS and CDR2 is SASEGT. V lost 6 bases, J lost 0 bases, and 3 bases lay in between. The CDR3 runs to 12 residues. Here the CDR3 reads CASRNSNQPQHF. CDR3 in DNA: TGTGCCAGCAGGAATAGCAATCAGCCCCAGCATTTT.

This clonotype was observed at least ten times. The chain has TRBV6-1 and TRBJ1-1; D is unclear. The CDR3 consists of 15 residues. Germline-derived CDR1 and CDR2 are MNHNS and SASEGT. V was trimmed by 5 bases and J by 4 bases, leaving 17 bases between them. The CDR3 region has the DNA TGTGCCAGCAGTTTCGGACGAGGATCGGGCACTGAAGCTTTCTTT. This sequence encodes CASSFGRGSGTEAFF.

The V gene is TRBV28, the J gene TRBJ2-5; D is possibly TRBD1 (6 bases). CDR1 is MDHEN, CDR2 SYDVKM, per germline. V was clipped by 3 bases and J by 2 bases, with 13 bases between them. CDR3 length: 15 residues. CDR3 region: CASSFLDSQQETQYF. CDR3 coding DNA: TGTGCCAGCAGTTTCCTGGACAGCCAACAAGAGACCCAGTACTTC.

This clonotype was detected many times. V and J are TRBV7-2 and TRBJ2-7, with D perhaps matching TRBD2 (5 bases). V lost 0 bases to trimming and J lost 4 bases, with 13 bases between them. The CDR3 covers 15 residues. Germline V gene sequence: CDR1 SGHTA, CDR2 FQGNSA. This CDR3 reads CASSLASGQGYEQYF. CDR3 in DNA: TGTGCCAGCAGCTTAGCGAGCGGCCAAGGTTACGAGCAGTACTTC.

This clonotype was seen once. This chain links TRBV19 with TRBJ1-5; maybe TRBD1 (6 bases). The CDR3 totals 15 residues. Trimming removed 4 bases at V and 3 bases at J, with 13 bases between. CDR1 and CDR2 (germline): LNHDA, SQIVND (reference sequence). This CDR3 reads CASSTGQINNQPQHF. CDR3 coding DNA: TGTGCCAGTAGTACCGGACAGATAAACAATCAGCCCCAGCATTTT.

In this sample, this clonotype turned up a few times. The chain combines TRBV7-9 with TRBJ2-7; 9 bases fit TRBD1. The trim removed 1 base at V and 6 bases at J, leaving 13 bases unmatched. Germline CDR1 and CDR2: SEHNR and FQNEAQ (reference sequence). The CDR3 length is 17 residues. The CDR3 loop reads CASSLVETGTGLSEQYF. In DNA, the CDR3 is TGTGCCAGCAGCTTAGTAGAAACCGGGACAGGGCTCTCCGAGCAGTACTTC.

This chain joins TRBV2 and TRBJ2-1; D is ambiguous. V lost 4 bases and J lost 4, with 8 bases in between. Germline CDR1 SNHLY, CDR2 FYNNEI. The CDR3 has 13 residues. The CDR3, as DNA: TGTGCCAGCAGTGTGGGCCGATACAATGAGCAGTTCTTC. Its protein product is CASSVGRYNEQFF.

The chain uses TRBV20-1 and TRBJ1-1; 7 bases are a match to TRBD1. This CDR3 has 15 residues. With 6 bases clipped from V and 4 bases from J, the junction kept 14 bases outside the gene matches. CDR1 and CDR2 from the germline V gene are DFQATT and SNEGSKA (reference sequence). CDR3 in DNA: TGCAGTGCACCGGGACAGCCACCAAAGAGCACTGAAGCTTTCTTT. This encodes CSAPGQPPKSTEAFF.

The chain is built from TRBV6-1 and TRBJ2-7; 13 nucleotides agree with TRBD2. The CDR3 totals 17 residues. Trimming at V came to 5 bases and at J to 2 bases, leaving 9 bases not matched to a gene. Germline CDR1 MNHNS, CDR2 SASEGT. CDR3 protein: CASSTGLAGATTYEQYF. The CDR3 DNA reads as TGTGCCAGCAGTACCGGACTAGCGGGAGCCACCACCTACGAGCAGTACTTC.

In its sample, this clonotype was seen many times. V is TRBV11-2 and J is TRBJ2-5; 7 nucleotides match TRBD1. The CDR3 is made up of 13 amino acids. With V trimmed by 5 bases and J by 2 bases, 2 bases remained unmatched. CDR1 is SGHAT, CDR2 FQNNGV, per germline. CDR3 DNA sequence: TGTGCCAGCAGCCAGGGACAGCAAGAGACCCAGTACTTC. Amino acids: CASSQGQQETQYF.

This clonotype turned up a few times. The V gene is TRBV20-1, the J gene TRBJ2-7, with D perhaps matching TRBD2 (5 bases). V lost 1 base, J lost 3 bases, and 10 bases lay in between. Germline V gene lookup returns CDR1 DFQATT and CDR2 SNEGSKA (reference sequence). The CDR3 runs 13 residues. The CDR3 here is CSARVLGDYEQYF. CDR3 coding DNA: TGCAGTGCTAGAGTCCTCGGGGACTACGAGCAGTACTTC.

The chain carries TRBV2 and TRBJ1-2, with 7 bases lining up with TRBD1. The J segment lost 8 bases and the V segment lost 2 bases, leaving 5 bases of the junction unmatched. This CDR3 spans 13 amino acids. CDR1 and CDR2 from the germline V gene are SNHLY and FYNNEI. The CDR3 loop reads CASSEKGAWGYTF. CDR3 DNA sequence: TGTGCCAGCAGTGAAAAGGGGGCCTGGGGCTACACCTTC.

The V gene is TRBV11-2, the J gene TRBJ2-2; D possibly corresponds to TRBD2 (6 bases). The V gene's germline CDR1 is SGHAT and CDR2 FQNNGV. Trimming removed 0 bases from V and 8 bases from J, with 10 bases in between. The CDR3 is made up of 14 amino acids. The CDR3 sequence: CASSLEAGGGELFF. The CDR3, as DNA: TGTGCCAGCAGCTTAGAGGCAGGAGGGGGGGAGCTGTTTTTT. Full variable domain (remainder filled in from reference TRBV11-2 and TRBJ2-2): EAGVAQSPRYKIIEKRQSVAFWCNPISGHATLYWYQQILGQGPKLLIQFQNNGVVDDSQLPKDRFSAERLKGVDSTLKIQPAKLEDSAVYLCASSLEAGGGELFFGEGSRLTVL.

This clonotype was detected ten times or more. This sequence joins TRBV7-2 and TRBJ2-7; 10 positions match TRBD2. In germline, CDR1 is SGHTA, CDR2 FQGNSA. This CDR3 has 15 residues. J gave up 2 bases and V 5 bases, and 6 bases lay outside the gene matches. CDR3 sequence (DNA): TGTGCCAGCAGCCCCGGACTAGCGGCGACCTACGAGCAGTACTTC. Translation gives CASSPGLAATYEQYF.

This clonotype was observed a handful of times. The chain combines TRBV24-1 with TRBJ2-6; perhaps TRBD2 as D (5 bases). V lost 4 bases to trimming and J lost 2 bases, with 11 bases between them. Germline V CDR1 and CDR2: KGHDR, SFDVKD. The CDR3 length is 16 residues. This chain's CDR3 is CATSERVGTGANVLTF. The CDR3 DNA reads TGTGCCACCAGTGAGCGGGTGGGGACTGGGGCCAACGTCCTGACTTTC.

On this clonotype itself: A single base separates this from a much larger clone, so it may be a read error. This is likely a read error, given that the CDR3 carries no conserved phenylalanine or tryptophan at its end. The gene calls are TRBV11-2 and TRBJ2-3; no firm D call. Germline CDR1 reads SGHAT; CDR2 reads FQNNGV. The CDR3 is 13 amino acids. Trimming shortened V by 2 bases and J by 0 bases, and 3 bases separated the two germline ends. DNA for the CDR3: TGTGCCAGCAGCTTACGGAGCACAGATACGCAGTATCTT. Its protein is CASSLRSTDTQYL.

This clonotype appeared many times. The chain employs TRBV12-3 or TRBV12-4 and TRBJ2-7; D is unresolved. The germline V and J ends were trimmed by 0 bases and 4 bases, with 4 bases remaining between them. The CDR3 totals 12 residues. The CDR3 protein is CASSLAQYEQYF. CDR3 bases: TGTGCCAGCAGTTTAGCCCAGTACGAGCAGTACTTC.

In this sample, this clonotype turned up a few times. This chain uses TRBV6-1 with TRBJ2-2; 11 nucleotides align to TRBD2. CDR3 length equals 15 residues. Germline V CDR1 and CDR2: MNHNS, SASEGT. The ends lost 8 bases at V and 8 bases at J; junction bases unmatched: 10. Written as DNA, the CDR3 is TGTGCCAGCCGGGGGACTAGCGGCAGTGTAGGGGAGCTGTTTTTT. It encodes CASRGTSGSVGELFF.